These 7 T cell receptor beta chains came from one sample sequenced in a study of molecular identifiers for immune sequencing clone quantification. TCRdb re-analysed the PCR reads in MiXCR, keeping a single row per CDR3 protein. This table has tens of thousands of distinct CDR3 sequences, about a fifth appearing once. Material for sequencing was naive CD8+ T cells from blood, with Jurkat cell RNA spiked in. Sample subset: FACS-sorted CD8+CD4-CCR7+CD45RA+ naive T cells. Every receptor here comes from a human donor in good health. Some libraries in this study had Jurkat cell RNA spiked in.

This clonotype was detected many times. The chain has TRBV6-5 and TRBJ2-1, with D possibly TRBD2 on 7 matching bases. Trimming shortened V by 6 bases and J by 5 bases, and 17 bases separated the two germline ends. The CDR3 is 15 residues long. CDR1 MNHEY and CDR2 SVGAGI come from the germline V gene. This chain's CDR3 is CASSPTSRGHNEQFF. In nucleotides, the CDR3 is TGTGCCAGCAGCCCAACGTCGCGGGGGCACAATGAGCAGTTCTTC.

This clonotype was counted many times. The rearrangement uses TRBV10-3 and TRBJ2-7; 11 bases agree with TRBD2. Trimming cost V 1 base and J 4 bases; bases outside gene matches: 9. This CDR3 has 17 residues. The germline gives CDR1 ENHRY, CDR2 SYGVKD. The CDR3 coding sequence is TGTGCCATCAGTGAGTTGAGTAGCGGGAGGGCCTTGTACGAGCAGTACTTC. This codes for CAISELSSGRALYEQYF.

This clonotype was seen ten or more times. This chain connects TRBV7-6 to TRBJ1-5; D remains ambiguous. Between the trimmed V and J ends, which lost 5 bases and 6 bases, there was a span of 8 bases. This CDR3 is 12 amino acids long. Germline V CDR1 and CDR2: SGHVS, FNYEAQ. The CDR3 spells CASSRMGQPQHF. In DNA form, the CDR3 reads TGTGCCAGCAGCCGCATGGGTCAGCCCCAGCATTTT.

The table lists this clonotype with many counts. The CDR3 reads CASRGAAGSGELFF. In nucleotides, the CDR3 is TGTGCCAGCAGGGGGGCGGCAGGGTCCGGGGAGCTGTTTTTT. The chain links TRBV7-8 to TRBJ2-2; D might be TRBD1 (6 bases). Trimming pared 6 bases from V and 6 bases from J, leaving 14 bases between. CDR3 size: 14 residues. Germline V gene lookup returns CDR1 SGHVS and CDR2 FQNEAQ.

This clonotype was detected only a few times. Possible read error: a much larger clone is one base away. V and J are TRBV19 and TRBJ2-4; 8 bases map to TRBD2. Germline V gene data show CDR1 as LNHDA and CDR2 as SQIVND (reference sequence). This CDR3 is 17 amino acids long. CDR3 bases: TGTGCCAGTAGTCCGTCAGGTTATGGACTAGCCAAAAACGTTCAGTACTTC. This codes for CASSPSGYGLAKNVQYF.

The chain couples TRBV2 to TRBJ2-2; TRBD2 aligns across 7 bases. The junction had 8 bases not matched to a gene; V was cut back by 7 bases and J by 0 bases. CDR1 and CDR2 (germline): SNHLY, FYNNEI. This CDR3 has 16 amino acids. The CDR3 spells CASILPSGPNTGELFF. The DNA of the CDR3 is TGTGCCAGCATTCTCCCTAGCGGCCCGAACACCGGGGAGCTGTTTTTT.

This clonotype was picked up many times. CDR3 in DNA: TGTGCCAGCAGCCCAGTGGGGGGGAGGTCTGAAGCTTTCTTT. Translation gives CASSPVGGRSEAFF. The genes are TRBV7-9 and TRBJ1-1; D may be TRBD1 (5 bases). CDR1 is SEHNR and CDR2 is FQNEAQ in the germline V gene (reference sequence). The CDR3 is 14 residues long. Trimming cost V 5 bases and J 6 bases, with 16 bases left between them.